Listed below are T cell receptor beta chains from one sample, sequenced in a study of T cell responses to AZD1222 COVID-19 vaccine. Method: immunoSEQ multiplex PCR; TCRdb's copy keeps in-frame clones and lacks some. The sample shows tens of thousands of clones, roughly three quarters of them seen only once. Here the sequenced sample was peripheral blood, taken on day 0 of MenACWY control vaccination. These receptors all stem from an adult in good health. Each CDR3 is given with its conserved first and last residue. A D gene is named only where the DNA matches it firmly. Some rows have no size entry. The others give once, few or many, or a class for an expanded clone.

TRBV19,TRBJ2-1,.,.,CASSLPPYNEQFF,TGTGCCAGTAGTCTACCCCCCTACAATGAGCAGTTCTTC
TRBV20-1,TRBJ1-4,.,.,CSASLGATNEKLFF,TGCAGTGCTAGTTTGGGGGCAACTAATGAAAAACTGTTTTTT
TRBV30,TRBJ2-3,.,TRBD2,CAWSKGSGSADTQYF,TGTGCCTGGAGCAAAGGTAGCGGGAGCGCAGATACGCAGTATTTT
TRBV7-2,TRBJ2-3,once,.,CARSLTGTDTQYF,TGTGCCAGATCCTTAACCGGCACAGATACGCAGTATTTT
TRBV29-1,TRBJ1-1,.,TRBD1,CSARTGLNTEAFF,TGCAGCGCACGGACAGGACTGAACACTGAAGCTTTCTTT
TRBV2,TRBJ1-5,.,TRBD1,CASSEFQGADQPQHF,TGTGCCAGCAGTGAATTCCAGGGGGCCGATCAGCCCCAGCATTTT
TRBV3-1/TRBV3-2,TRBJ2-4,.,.,CASSLTGTRIQAKNIQYF,TGTGCCAGCAGCCTAACTGGGACCCGAATCCAGGCCAAAAACATTCAGTACTTC
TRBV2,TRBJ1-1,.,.,CASREGNTEAFF,TGTGCCAGCAGAGAAGGGAACACTGAAGCTTTCTTT
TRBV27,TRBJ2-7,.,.,CASSLNPGAEQYF,TGTGCCAGCAGTTTGAATCCGGGGGCCGAGCAGTACTTC
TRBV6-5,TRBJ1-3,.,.,CASGDGNTIYF,TGTGCCAGCGGAGACGGAAACACCATATATTTT
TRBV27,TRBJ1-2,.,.,CATRRGLSDYGYTF,TGTGCCACCCGGCGAGGGCTCTCGGACTATGGCTACACCTTC
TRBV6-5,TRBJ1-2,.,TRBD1,CASKVGTGDGYTF,TGTGCCAGCAAGGTGGGGACAGGGGATGGCTACACCTTC
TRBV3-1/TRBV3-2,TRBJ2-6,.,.,CASSQFLSGANVLTF,TGTGCCAGCAGCCAATTCTTAAGCGGGGCCAACGTCCTGACTTTC
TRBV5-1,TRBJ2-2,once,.,CASSPATGELFF,TGCGCCAGCAGCCCCGCGACCGGGGAGCTGTTTTTT
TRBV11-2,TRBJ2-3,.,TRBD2,CASSWEGDTQYF,TGTGCCAGCAGCTGGGAGGGGGATACGCAGTATTTT
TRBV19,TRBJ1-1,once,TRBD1,CASSPRRGTEAFF,TGTGCCAGTAGCCCGCGCAGGGGGACTGAAGCTTTCTTT
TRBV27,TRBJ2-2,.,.,CASSPRHTGELFF,TGTGCCAGCAGCCCGCGCCACACCGGGGAGCTGTTTTTT
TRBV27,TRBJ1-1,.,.,CASSFLGTEAFF,TGTGCCAGCAGTTTTTTGGGCACTGAAGCTTTCTTT
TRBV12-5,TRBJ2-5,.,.,CASGLGQRSGETQYF,TGTGCTAGCGGGTTAGGCCAACGATCAGGGGAGACCCAGTACTTC
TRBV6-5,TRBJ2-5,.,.,CASRIGGQETQYF,TGTGCCAGCAGAATCGGAGGGCAAGAGACCCAGTACTTC
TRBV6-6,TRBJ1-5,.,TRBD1,CASSGRGHQPQHF,TGTGCCAGCAGTGGCAGGGGGCATCAGCCCCAGCATTTT
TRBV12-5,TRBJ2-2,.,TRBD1,CASGWGQVTGELFF,TGTGCTAGTGGTTGGGGACAGGTCACCGGGGAGCTGTTTTTT
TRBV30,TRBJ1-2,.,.,CAWNPDGDYGYTF,TGTGCCTGGAACCCGGACGGGGACTATGGCTACACCTTC
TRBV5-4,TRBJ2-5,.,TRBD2,CASSSESAGGRETQYF,TGTGCCAGCAGCTCGGAATCGGCGGGGGGGCGGGAGACCCAGTACTTC
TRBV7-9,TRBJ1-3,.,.,CAHSVSRAGNTIYF,TGTGCCCACAGCGTTTCTCGGGCTGGAAACACCATATATTTT